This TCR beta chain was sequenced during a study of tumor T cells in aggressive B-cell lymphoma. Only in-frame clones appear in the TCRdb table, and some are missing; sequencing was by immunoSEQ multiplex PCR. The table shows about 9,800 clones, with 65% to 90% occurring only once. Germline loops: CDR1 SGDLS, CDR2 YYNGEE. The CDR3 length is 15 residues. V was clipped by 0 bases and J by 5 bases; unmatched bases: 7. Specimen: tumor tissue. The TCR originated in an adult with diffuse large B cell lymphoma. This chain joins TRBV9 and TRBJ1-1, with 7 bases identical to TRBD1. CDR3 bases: TGTGCCAGCAGCGTAGCCGGAACAGGGGTGACTGAAGCTTTCTTT. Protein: CASSVAGTGVTEAFF.